These 14 T cell receptor beta chains share one sample of origin, sequenced in a study of shared clonotypes between healthy human individuals (dated by TCRdb to about 2020). The library came from the immunoSEQ multiplex PCR assay. TCRdb re-hosts the immuneACCESS table, in-frame sequences only. Its copies lack some clones; in the studies checked, an unresolved V gene accounts for under half of them, and the cause for the rest is not known. The sample contains 470,000 or so clones, almost 80% of them found a single time. Around 13% of the sample comes from the top ten. Sequenced material: PBMCs. The receptors originated from a woman aged 40 to 50 in good health. Some clones in this sample may be carry-over from other donors' samples.

The V and J genes are TRBV5-6 and TRBJ1-1; D is undetermined. The CDR3 length is 14 residues. The V gene's germline CDR1 is SGHDT and CDR2 YYEEEE. V was clipped by 0 bases and J by 7 bases, with 13 bases between them. The CDR3 DNA follows: TGTGCCAGCAGCTTGGATTGGGATTTCAGTGAAGCTTTCTTT. As protein: CASSLDWDFSEAFF.

The chain is built from TRBV29-1 and TRBJ2-2; 11 positions agree with TRBD1. CDR3 size: 17 residues. Per the germline V gene, CDR1 is SQVTM and CDR2 is ANQGSEA. J lost 7 bases, V lost 6 bases, and 16 bases had no gene match. Written as DNA, the CDR3 is TGCAGCGTCCACCAAGGTGGACAGGGGGCCTTGGGCGGGGAGCTGTTTTTT. Its translation: CSVHQGGQGALGGELFF.

The V and J genes are TRBV20-1 and TRBJ2-7; D ambiguous. V lost 6 bases, J lost 2 bases, and 8 bases lay in between. Germline V gene sequence: CDR1 DFQATT, CDR2 SNEGSKA (reference sequence). The CDR3 has 11 residues. The DNA for the CDR3 is TGCAGTGCGATGGGGACCTACGAGCAGTACTTC. Protein product: CSAMGTYEQYF.

Ten or more counts support this clone. CDR3 nucleotide sequence: TGTGCCAGCAGCGCTAACAGGGATGGTGGCTACACCTTC. This sequence encodes CASSANRDGGYTF. The chain joins TRBV7-3 to TRBJ1-2; possibly TRBD1 for D (6 bases). CDR1 and CDR2 from the germline V gene are SGHTA and FQGTGA. Deletions cut 5 bases from V and 7 bases from J, with 14 bases between. CDR3 length: 13 amino acids.

The DNA of the CDR3 is TGTGCCAGCAGCTACCTACTAGCGGGAGGTGAGCAGTTCTTC. This gives the protein CASSYLLAGGEQFF. The rearrangement joins TRBV5-4 to TRBJ2-1, with 12 positions matching TRBD2. The CDR3 extends over 14 amino acids. With 3 bases clipped from V and 9 bases from J, the junction kept 4 bases outside the gene matches. From germline, CDR1 is SGHNT and CDR2 YYREEE (reference sequence).

The genes are TRBV5-4 and TRBJ1-5, with D unclear. This CDR3 has 14 amino acids. V was trimmed by 1 base and J by 4 bases, leaving 9 bases between them. Germline V lookup: CDR1 SGHNT, CDR2 YYREEE (reference sequence). As DNA, the CDR3 is TGTGCCAGCAGCTTGCAAGGTCAAAATCAGCCCCAGCATTTT. Translating gives CASSLQGQNQPQHF.

In its sample, this clone was seen many times. The chain uses TRBV7-6 and TRBJ2-3, with D perhaps TRBD2 (5 bases). V lost 1 base, J lost 3 bases, and 11 bases lay in between. The CDR3 totals 15 residues. Germline V gives CDR1 SGHVS, CDR2 FNYEAQ. Here the CDR3 DNA reads TGTGCCAGCAGCTTAGGGGGAGAACTGACAGATACGCAGTATTTT. It translates to CASSLGGELTDTQYF.

The rearrangement links TRBV19 to TRBJ2-1; D is ambiguous. The CDR3 spans 14 residues. V was shortened by 7 bases and J by 4 bases, with 14 bases between the two germline ends. Looked up from germline, CDR1 is LNHDA and CDR2 is SQIVND (reference sequence). This CDR3 reads CASTGVAWYNEQFF. As DNA, the CDR3 is TGTGCCAGTACAGGCGTCGCGTGGTACAATGAGCAGTTCTTC.

The chain has TRBV23-1 and TRBJ1-1, with D hard to call. TRBV23-1 is given ORF status, its function remaining uncertain. Between the trimmed V and J ends, which lost 7 bases and 4 bases, there was a span of 16 bases. There are 14 residues in the CDR3. The CDR3 sequence is CASKKLSLPTEAFF. The CDR3 DNA follows: TGCGCCAGCAAAAAATTGAGTCTCCCCACTGAAGCTTTCTTT.

This clone was picked up many times. This CDR3 is CASSLPLSQTSGIRSYNEQFF. Written as DNA, the CDR3 is TGCGCCAGCAGCTTGCCTTTATCCCAAACTAGCGGGATTCGATCCTACAATGAGCAGTTCTTC. The gene calls are TRBV5-1 and TRBJ2-1; 10 bases map to TRBD2. The CDR3 totals 21 residues. The germline V gene has CDR1 SGHRS and CDR2 YFSETQ. The V gene end was trimmed by 1 base and the J gene end by 1 base; junction bases not matched to a gene: 17.

The V and J genes are TRBV5-5 and TRBJ2-7; D not certain. V was shortened by 0 bases and J by 5 bases, with 15 bases between the two germline ends. This CDR3 has 15 residues. The germline V gene has CDR1 SGHKS and CDR2 YYEKEE (reference sequence). CDR3 protein: CASSLEAGPWDEQYF. For the CDR3, the DNA is TGTGCCAGCAGCTTGGAAGCCGGTCCCTGGGACGAGCAGTACTTC.

In its sample, this clone was seen a few times. The CDR3 loop reads CASSERQGGQETQYF. The CDR3 nucleotides read TGTGCCAGTAGTGAGCGACAGGGGGGCCAAGAGACCCAGTACTTC. The gene calls are TRBV19 and TRBJ2-5, with 9 positions matching TRBD1. This CDR3 comprises 15 residues. Germline V gene data show CDR1 as LNHDA and CDR2 as SQIVND (reference sequence). J lost 1 base, V lost 5 bases, and 5 bases had no gene match.

This sequence joins TRBV6-5 and TRBJ2-7; 10 bases are shared with TRBD1. CDR1 and CDR2 (germline): MNHEY, SVGAGI. J gave up 2 bases and V 6 bases, and 10 bases lay outside the gene matches. The CDR3 has 16 residues. This CDR3 reads CASSYHGTGVTYEQYF. CDR3 nucleotide sequence: TGTGCCAGCAGCTACCACGGGACAGGGGTTACCTACGAGCAGTACTTC.

CDR3 loop: CASSRWGRGTDTQYF. The CDR3 bases are TGTGCCAGCAGTCGGTGGGGGCGAGGCACAGATACGCAGTATTTT. The chain links TRBV2 to TRBJ2-3, with D perhaps TRBD1 (6 bases). CDR3 length: 15 amino acids. V lost 5 bases, J lost 1 base, and 13 bases lay in between. Germline V lookup: CDR1 SNHLY, CDR2 FYNNEI.